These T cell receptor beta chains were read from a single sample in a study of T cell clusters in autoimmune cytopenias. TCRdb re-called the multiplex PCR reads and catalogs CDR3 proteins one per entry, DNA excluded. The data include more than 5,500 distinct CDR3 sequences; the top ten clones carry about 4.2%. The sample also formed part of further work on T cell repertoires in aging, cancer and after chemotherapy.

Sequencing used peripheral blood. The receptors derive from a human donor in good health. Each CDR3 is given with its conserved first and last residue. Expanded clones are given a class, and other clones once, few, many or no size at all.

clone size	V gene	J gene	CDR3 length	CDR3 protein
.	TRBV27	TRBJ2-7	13	CASSLSRAERQYF
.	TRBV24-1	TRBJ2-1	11	CATSDLGWQFF
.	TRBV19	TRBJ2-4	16	CASSIEDTLAKNIQYF
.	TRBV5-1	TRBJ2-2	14	CASSLAVNTGELFF
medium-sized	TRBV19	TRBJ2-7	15	CASTITYGQGDTQYF
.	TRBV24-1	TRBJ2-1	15	CATSDSGTAQGEQFF
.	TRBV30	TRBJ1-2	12	CAWVQEVYGYTF
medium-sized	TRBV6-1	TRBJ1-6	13	CASSLGSNSPLHF
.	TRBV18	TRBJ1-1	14	CASSREGMNTEAFF
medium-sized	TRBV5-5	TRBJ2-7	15	CASSLKWADSYEQYF
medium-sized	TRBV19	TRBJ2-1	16	CASRPRQGSNYNEQFF
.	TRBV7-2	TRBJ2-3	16	CASSSFPRGSTDTQYF
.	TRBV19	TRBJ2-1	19	CASSTPGSWASGPYNEQFF
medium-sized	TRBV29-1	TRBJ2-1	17	CSVDSWASGRRKDEQFF
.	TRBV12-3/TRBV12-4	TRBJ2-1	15	CASSRLARSYNEQFF
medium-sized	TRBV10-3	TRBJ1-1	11	CAISGGRTAFF
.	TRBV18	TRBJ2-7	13	CASSPRYSYEQYF
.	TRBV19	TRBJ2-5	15	CASSIVSTGQETQYF
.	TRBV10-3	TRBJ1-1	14	CAISERSGRTEAFF
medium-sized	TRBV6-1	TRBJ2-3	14	CAGSSAGGTDTQYF
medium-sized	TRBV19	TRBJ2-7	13	CASSIGDSFEQYF
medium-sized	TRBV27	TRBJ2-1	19	CASSSGGALRAGSYNEQFF
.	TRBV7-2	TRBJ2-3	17	CASSPGSRGSLTDTQYF
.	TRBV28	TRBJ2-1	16	CASSSSGPRGLIMGFF
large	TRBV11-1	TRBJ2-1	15	CASSLGYRGYNEQFF
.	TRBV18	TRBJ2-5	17	CASSPNLAGVGQETQYF
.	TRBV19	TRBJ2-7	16	CASSITGAPTGLGQYF
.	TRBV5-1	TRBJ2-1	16	CASSKDAASGANEQFF
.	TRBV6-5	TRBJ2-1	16	CASSYSGRAGRNEQFF
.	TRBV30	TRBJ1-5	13	CAWGHFSNQPQHF
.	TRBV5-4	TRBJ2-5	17	CASSLPFPSDLKETQYF
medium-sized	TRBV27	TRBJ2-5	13	CASSDAGQETQYF
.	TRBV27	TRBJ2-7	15	CASSSTQGAIYEQYF
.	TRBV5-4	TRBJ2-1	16	CASSFSGLAGVTEQFF